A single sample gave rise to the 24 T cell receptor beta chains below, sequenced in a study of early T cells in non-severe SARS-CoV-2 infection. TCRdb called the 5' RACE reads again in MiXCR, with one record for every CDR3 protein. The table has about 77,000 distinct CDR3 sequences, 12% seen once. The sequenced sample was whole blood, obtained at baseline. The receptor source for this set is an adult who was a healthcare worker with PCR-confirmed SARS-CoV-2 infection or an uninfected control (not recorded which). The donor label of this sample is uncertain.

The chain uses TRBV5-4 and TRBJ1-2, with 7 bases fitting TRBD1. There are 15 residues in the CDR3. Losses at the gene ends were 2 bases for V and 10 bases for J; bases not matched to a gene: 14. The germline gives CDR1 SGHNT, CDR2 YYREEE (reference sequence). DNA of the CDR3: TGTGCCAGCAGCTTCGGAGTCTACAGGGGTAATGACTACACCTTC. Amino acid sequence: CASSFGVYRGNDYTF.

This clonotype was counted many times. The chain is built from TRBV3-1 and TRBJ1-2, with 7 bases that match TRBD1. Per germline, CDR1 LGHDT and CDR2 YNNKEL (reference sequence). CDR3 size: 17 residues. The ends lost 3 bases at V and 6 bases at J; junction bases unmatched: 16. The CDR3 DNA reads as TGTGCCAGCAGCCACCATAGCCGACAGGGAAGTTCGGATGGCTACACCTTC. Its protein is CASSHHSRQGSSDGYTF.

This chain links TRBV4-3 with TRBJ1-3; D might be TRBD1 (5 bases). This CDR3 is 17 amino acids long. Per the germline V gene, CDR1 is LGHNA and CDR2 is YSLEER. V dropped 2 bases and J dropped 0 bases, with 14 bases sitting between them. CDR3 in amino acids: CASSQRGGGRSGNTIYF. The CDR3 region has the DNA TGCGCCAGCAGCCAAAGGGGCGGGGGTCGCTCTGGAAACACCATATATTTT.

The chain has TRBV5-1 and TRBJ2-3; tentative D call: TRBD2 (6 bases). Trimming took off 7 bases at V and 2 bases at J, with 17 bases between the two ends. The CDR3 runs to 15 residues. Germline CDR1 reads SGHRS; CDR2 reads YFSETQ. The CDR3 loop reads CASRPGLLYTDTQYF. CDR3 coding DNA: TGCGCCAGCCGGCCGGGACTCCTCTACACAGATACGCAGTATTTT.

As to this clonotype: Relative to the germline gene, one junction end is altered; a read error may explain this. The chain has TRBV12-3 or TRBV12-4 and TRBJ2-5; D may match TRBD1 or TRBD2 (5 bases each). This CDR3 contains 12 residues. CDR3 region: CASSIPGPSVDF. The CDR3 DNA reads TGTGCCAGCAGTATACCGGGACCGAGTGTTGACTTC.

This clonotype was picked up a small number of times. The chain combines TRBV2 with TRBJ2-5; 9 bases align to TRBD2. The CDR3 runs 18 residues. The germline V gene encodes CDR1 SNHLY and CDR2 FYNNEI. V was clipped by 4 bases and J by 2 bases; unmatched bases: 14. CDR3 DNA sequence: TGTGCCAGCAGTGTCAGGCTTGCAGCTAGCGGGACTCAAGAGACCCAGTACTTC. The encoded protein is CASSVRLAASGTQETQYF. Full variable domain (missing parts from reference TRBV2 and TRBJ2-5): EPEVTQTPSHQVTQMGQEVILRCVPISNHLYFYWYRQILGQKVEFLVSFYNNEISEKSEIFDDQFSVERPDGSNFTLKIRSTKLEDSAMYFCASSVRLAASGTQETQYFGPGTRLLVL.

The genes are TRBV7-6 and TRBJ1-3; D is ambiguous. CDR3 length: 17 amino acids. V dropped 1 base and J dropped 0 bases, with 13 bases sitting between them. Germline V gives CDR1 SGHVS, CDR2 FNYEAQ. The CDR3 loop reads CASSLVRDGHSGNTIYF. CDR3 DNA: TGTGCCAGCAGCTTAGTTAGAGACGGCCACTCTGGAAACACCATATATTTT.

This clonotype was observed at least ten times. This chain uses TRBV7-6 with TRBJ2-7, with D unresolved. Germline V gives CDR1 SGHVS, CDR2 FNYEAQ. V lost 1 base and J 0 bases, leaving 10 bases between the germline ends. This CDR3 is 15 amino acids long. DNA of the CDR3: TGTGCCAGCAGCTTAGTTGCGGAGAGCTCCTACGAGCAGTACTTC. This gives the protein CASSLVAESSYEQYF.

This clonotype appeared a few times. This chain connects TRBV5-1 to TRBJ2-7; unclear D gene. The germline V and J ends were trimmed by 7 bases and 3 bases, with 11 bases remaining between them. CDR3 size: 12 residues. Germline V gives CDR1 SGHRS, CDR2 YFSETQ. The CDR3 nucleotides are TGCGCCAGCCTTGGGGATTACTACGAGCAGTACTTC. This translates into CASLGDYYEQYF.

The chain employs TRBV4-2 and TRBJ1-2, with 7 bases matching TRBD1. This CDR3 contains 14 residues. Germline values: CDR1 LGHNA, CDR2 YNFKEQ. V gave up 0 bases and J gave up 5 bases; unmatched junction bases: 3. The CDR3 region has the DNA TGTGCCAGCAGCCAAGAGGGACAGATATATGGCTACACCTTC. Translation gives CASSQEGQIYGYTF.

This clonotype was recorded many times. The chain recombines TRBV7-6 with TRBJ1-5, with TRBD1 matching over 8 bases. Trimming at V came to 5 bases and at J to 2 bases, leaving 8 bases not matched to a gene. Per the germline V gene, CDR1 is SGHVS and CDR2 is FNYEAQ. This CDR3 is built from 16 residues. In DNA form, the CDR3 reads TGTGCCAGCAGCCCGACGTCGACAGGGGGCAATCAGCCCCAGCATTTT. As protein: CASSPTSTGGNQPQHF.

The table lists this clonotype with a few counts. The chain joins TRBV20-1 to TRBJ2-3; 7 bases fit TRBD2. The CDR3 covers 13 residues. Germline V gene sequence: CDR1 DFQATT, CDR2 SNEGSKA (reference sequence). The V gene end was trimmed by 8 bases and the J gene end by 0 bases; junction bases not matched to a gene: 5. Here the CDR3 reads CSHRGVSTDTQYF. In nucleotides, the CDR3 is TGCAGTCACCGGGGGGTTAGCACAGATACGCAGTATTTT.

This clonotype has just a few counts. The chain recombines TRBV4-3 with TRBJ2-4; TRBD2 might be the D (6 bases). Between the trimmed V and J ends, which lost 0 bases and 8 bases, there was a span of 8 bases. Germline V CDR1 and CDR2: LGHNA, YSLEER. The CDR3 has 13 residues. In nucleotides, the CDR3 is TGCGCCAGCAGCCAAGACACGGGGGACATTCAGTACTTC. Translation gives CASSQDTGDIQYF.

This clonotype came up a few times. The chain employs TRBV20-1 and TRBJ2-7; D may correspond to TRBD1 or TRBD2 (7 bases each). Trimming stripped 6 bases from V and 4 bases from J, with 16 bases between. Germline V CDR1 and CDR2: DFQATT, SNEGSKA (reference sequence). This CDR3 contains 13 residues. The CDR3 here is CSAPQGGVYEQYF. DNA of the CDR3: TGCAGTGCGCCTCAGGGGGGGGTTTACGAGCAGTACTTC.

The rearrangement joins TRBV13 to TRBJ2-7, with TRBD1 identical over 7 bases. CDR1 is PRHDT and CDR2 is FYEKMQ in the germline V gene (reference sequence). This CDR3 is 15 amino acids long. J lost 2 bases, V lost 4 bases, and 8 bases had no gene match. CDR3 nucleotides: TGTGCCAGCAGCTCTGAGGGGGCCGGGGCCTACGAGCAGTACTTC. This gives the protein CASSSEGAGAYEQYF. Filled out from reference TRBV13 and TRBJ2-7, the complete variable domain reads AAGVIQSPRHLIKEKRETATLKCYPIPRHDTVYWYQQGPGQDPQFLISFYEKMQSDKGSIPDRFSAQQFSDYHSELNMSSLELGDSALYFCASSSEGAGAYEQYFGPGTRLTVT.

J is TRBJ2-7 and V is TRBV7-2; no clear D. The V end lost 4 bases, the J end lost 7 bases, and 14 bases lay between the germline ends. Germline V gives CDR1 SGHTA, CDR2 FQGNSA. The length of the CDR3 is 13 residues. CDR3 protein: CASSSEATGEQYF. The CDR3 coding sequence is TGTGCCAGCAGCTCCGAGGCCACCGGGGAGCAGTACTTC.

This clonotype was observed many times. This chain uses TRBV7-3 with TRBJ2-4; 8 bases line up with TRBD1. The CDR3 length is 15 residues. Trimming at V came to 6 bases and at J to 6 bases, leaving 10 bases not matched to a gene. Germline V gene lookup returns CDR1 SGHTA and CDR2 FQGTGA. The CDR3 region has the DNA TGTGCCAGCAGTCAGGGGGCCGGGGCAGGAAACATTCAGTACTTC. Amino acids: CASSQGAGAGNIQYF.

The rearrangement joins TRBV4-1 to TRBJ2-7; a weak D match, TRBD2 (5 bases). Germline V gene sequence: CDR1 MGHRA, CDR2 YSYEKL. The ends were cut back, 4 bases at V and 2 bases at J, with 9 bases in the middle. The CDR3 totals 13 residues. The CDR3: CASSPGNTYEQYF. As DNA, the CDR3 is TGCGCCAGCAGCCCCGGGAATACCTACGAGCAGTACTTC.

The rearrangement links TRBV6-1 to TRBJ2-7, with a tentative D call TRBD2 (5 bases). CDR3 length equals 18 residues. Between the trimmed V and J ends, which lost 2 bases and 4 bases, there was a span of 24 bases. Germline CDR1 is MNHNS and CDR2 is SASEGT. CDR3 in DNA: TGTGCCAGCAGTGAATCGGATCCACGGCGGTTCGGGGATTACGAGCAGTACTTC. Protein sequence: CASSESDPRRFGDYEQYF.

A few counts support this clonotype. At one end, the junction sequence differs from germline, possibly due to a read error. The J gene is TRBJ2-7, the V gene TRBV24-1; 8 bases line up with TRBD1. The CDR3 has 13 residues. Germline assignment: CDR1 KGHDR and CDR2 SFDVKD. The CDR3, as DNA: TGTGCCACCGGTGAACAGGGGGCCTACGAGCAGTACTTC. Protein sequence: CATGEQGAYEQYF.

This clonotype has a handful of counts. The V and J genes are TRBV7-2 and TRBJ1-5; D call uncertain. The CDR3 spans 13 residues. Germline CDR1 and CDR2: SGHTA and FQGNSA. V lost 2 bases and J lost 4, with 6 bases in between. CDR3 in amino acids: CASSLSRNQPQHF. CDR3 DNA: TGTGCCAGCAGCTTAAGCAGGAATCAGCCCCAGCATTTT.

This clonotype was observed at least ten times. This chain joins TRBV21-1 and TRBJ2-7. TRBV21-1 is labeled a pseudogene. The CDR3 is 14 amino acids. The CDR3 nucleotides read TGTGCCAGCAGCAGGAAGAGCCCGACCTACGAGCAGTACTTC. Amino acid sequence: CASSRKSPTYEQYF.

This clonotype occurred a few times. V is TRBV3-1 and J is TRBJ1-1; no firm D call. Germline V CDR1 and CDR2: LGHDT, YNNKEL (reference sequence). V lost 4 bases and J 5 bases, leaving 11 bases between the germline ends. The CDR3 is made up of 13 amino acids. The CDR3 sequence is CASSLQGGTEAFF. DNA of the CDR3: TGTGCCAGCAGCCTACAAGGCGGGACTGAAGCTTTCTTT.

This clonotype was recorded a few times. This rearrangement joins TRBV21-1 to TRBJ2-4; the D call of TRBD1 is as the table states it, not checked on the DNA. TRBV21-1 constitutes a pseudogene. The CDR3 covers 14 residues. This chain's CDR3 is CASTQGGKKNIQYF. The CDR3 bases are TGTGCCAGCACCCAGGGGGGGAAGAAAAACATTCAGTACTTC.